Listed below are T cell receptor beta chains from one sample, sequenced in a study of CD8 T cells in ankylosing spondylitis. MiXCR, applied by TCRdb to the 5' RACE reads, yields one record per CDR3 protein. Among about 130,000 distinct CDR3 sequences, roughly 10% were seen once, and the ten largest hold around 4.1%. Sample: blood, either unsorted or a sorted T cell fraction (not recorded which). The receptors were sampled from a female donor with ankylosing spondylitis or in good health (not recorded which). CDR3s include the opening cysteine and the closing phenylalanine or tryptophan. D genes are given only for firm matches. A clone size is listed for some rows: how often the clone was seen (once, few, many), or a class if it is expanded.

D: TRBD2; size: many; V: TRBV20-1; J: TRBJ2-1; DNA: TGCAGTGCGACGGATAGCGGGAGGCTCCACAATGAGCAGTTCTTC; CDR3: CSATDSGRLHNEQFF
D: NA; size: NA; V: TRBV5-6; J: TRBJ2-6; DNA: TGTGCCAACCATCGCTTTTCGAGGTCTGGGGCCAACGTCCTGACTTTC; CDR3: CANHRFSRSGANVLTF
D: TRBD1; size: NA; V: TRBV28; J: TRBJ2-7; DNA: TGTGCCGACAGCCCCGGACAGGGGTCTTTCTACGAGCAGTACTTC; CDR3: CADSPGQGSFYEQYF
D: NA; size: many; V: TRBV10-3; J: TRBJ2-3; DNA: TGTGCCATCAGTCTTGGAGGGCGTGAAGATACGCAGTATTTT; CDR3: CAISLGGREDTQYF
D: TRBD1; size: many; V: TRBV5-1; J: TRBJ2-1; DNA: TGCGCCAGCAGGAAACAGGGGGCCTACAATGAGCAGTTCTTC; CDR3: CASRKQGAYNEQFF
D: NA; size: many; V: TRBV20-1; J: TRBJ2-2; DNA: TGCAGTGCCCCCGGGCTCCCCGGGGAGCTGTTTTTT; CDR3: CSAPGLPGELFF
D: NA; size: many; V: TRBV29-1; J: TRBJ2-1; DNA: TGCAGCGTTGATTCGCGATTAACCTACAATGAGCAGTTCTTC; CDR3: CSVDSRLTYNEQFF
D: NA; size: many; V: TRBV19; J: TRBJ2-1; DNA: TGTGCCAGTACCCCGGGCCCGTTCGTCTACAATGAGCAGTTCTTC; CDR3: CASTPGPFVYNEQFF
D: NA; size: many; V: TRBV5-1; J: TRBJ1-3; DNA: TGCGCCAGCAGCTCCACACTCCCTGAACTCGGAAACACCATATATTTT; CDR3: CASSSTLPELGNTIYF
D: NA; size: NA; V: TRBV20-1; J: TRBJ2-1; DNA: TGCAGTGCCAAGGGCAGCTCCTACAATGAGCAGTTCTTC; CDR3: CSAKGSSYNEQFF
D: NA; size: many; V: TRBV28; J: TRBJ2-1; DNA: TGTGCCAGCAGTTTCCCGGGGATAGGAGTCAATGAGCAGTTCTTC; CDR3: CASSFPGIGVNEQFF
D: TRBD1; size: many; V: TRBV18; J: TRBJ2-7; DNA: TGTGCCAGCTCGTCTGGACAGGGGGCTCTAGTCGAGCAGTACTTC; CDR3: CASSSGQGALVEQYF
D: NA; size: many; V: TRBV12-3/TRBV12-4; J: TRBJ1-1; DNA: TGTGCCAGCAGTTTCGGACCAGATGGGGTCGGGAACACTGAAGCTTTCTTT; CDR3: CASSFGPDGVGNTEAFF
D: NA; size: NA; V: TRBV5-1; J: TRBJ1-5; DNA: TGCGCCAACAGCTTGGAGGCTGGTCGGGAGCCCCAGCATTTT; CDR3: CANSLEAGREPQHF
D: NA; size: many; V: TRBV15; J: TRBJ1-1; DNA: TGTGCCACCAGCAGAGATGCGTCACCCGAGATGTTCTTT; CDR3: CATSRDASPEMFF
D: NA; size: NA; V: TRBV7-8; J: TRBJ1-1; DNA: TGTGCCAGCAGCCCCGGTTCATGGAACACTGAAGCGTTCTTT; CDR3: CASSPGSWNTEAFF
D: TRBD1; size: once; V: TRBV5-1; J: TRBJ1-1; DNA: TGCGCCAGCAGCCCGCAGACAGGGGATGGAGCTTTCTTT; CDR3: CASSPQTGDGAFF